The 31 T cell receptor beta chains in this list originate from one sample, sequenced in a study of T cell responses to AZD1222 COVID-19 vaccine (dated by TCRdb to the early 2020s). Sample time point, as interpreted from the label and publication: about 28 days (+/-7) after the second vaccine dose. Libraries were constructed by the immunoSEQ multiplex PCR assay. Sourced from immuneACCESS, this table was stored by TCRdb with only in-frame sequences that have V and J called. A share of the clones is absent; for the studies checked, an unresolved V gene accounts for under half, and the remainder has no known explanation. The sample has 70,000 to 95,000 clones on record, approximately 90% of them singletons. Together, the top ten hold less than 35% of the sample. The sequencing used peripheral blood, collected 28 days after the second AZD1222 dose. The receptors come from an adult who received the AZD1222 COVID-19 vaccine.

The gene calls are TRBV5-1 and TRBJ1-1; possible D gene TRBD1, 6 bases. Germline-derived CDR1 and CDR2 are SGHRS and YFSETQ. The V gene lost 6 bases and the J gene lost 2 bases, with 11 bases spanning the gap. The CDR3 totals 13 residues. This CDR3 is CASIRDKNTEAFF. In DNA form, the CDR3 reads TGCGCCAGCATTCGGGACAAAAACACTGAAGCTTTCTTT.

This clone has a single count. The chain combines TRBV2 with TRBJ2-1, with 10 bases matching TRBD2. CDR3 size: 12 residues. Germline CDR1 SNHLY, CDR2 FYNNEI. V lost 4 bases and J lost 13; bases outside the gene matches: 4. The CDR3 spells CASSGASGRQFF. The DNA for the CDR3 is TGTGCCAGCAGTGGGGCTAGCGGGAGACAGTTCTTC.

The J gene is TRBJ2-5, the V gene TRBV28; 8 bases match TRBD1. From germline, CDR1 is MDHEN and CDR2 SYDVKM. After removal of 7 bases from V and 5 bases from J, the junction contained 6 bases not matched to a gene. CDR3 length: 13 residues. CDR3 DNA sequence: TGTGCCAGCAATCAGGACAGGGCGGAGACCCAGTACTTC. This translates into CASNQDRAETQYF.

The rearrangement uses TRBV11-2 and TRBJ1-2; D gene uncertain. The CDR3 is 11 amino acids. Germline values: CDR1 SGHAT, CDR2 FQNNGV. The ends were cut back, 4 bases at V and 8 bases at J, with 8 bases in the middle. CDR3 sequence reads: CASSYGSGYTF. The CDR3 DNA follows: TGTGCCAGCAGCTACGGATCCGGCTACACCTTC.

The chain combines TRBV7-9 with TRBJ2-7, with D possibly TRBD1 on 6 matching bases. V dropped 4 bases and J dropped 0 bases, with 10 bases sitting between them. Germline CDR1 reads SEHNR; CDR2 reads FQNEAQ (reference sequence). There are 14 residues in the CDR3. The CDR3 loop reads CASSYRESSYEQYF. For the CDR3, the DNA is TGTGCCAGCAGCTACAGGGAAAGCTCCTACGAGCAGTACTTC.

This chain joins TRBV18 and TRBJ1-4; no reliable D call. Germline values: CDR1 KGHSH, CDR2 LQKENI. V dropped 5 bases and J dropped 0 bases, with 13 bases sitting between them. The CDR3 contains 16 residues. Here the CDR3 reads CASSGSPIATNEKLFF. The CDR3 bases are TGTGCCAGCTCAGGGTCTCCTATTGCAACTAATGAAAAACTGTTTTTT.

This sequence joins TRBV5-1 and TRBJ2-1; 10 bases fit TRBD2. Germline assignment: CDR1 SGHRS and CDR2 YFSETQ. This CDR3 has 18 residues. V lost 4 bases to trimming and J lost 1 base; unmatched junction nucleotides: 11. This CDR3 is CASSPVAGGLQSYNEQFF. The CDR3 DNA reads TGCGCCAGCAGCCCGGTAGCGGGAGGTTTACAATCCTACAATGAGCAGTTCTTC.

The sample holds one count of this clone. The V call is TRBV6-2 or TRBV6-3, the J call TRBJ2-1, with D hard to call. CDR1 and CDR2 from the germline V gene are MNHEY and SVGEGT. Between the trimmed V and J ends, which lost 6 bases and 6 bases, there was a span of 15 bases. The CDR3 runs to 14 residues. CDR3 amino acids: CASSRMGLLNEQFF. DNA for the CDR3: TGTGCCAGCAGCCGAATGGGGTTACTCAATGAGCAGTTCTTC.

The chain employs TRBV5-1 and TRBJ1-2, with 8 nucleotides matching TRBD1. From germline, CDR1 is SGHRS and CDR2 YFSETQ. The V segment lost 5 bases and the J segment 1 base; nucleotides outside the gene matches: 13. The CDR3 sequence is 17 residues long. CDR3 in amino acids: CASSSSGQAPFNYGYTF. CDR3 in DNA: TGCGCCAGCAGTTCCTCGGGACAGGCTCCCTTTAACTATGGCTACACCTTC. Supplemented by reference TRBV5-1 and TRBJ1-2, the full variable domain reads KAGVTQTPRYLIKTRGQQVTLSCSPISGHRSVSWYQQTPGQGLQFLFEYFSETQRNKGNFPGRFSGRQFSNSRSEMNVSTLELGDSALYLCASSSSGQAPFNYGYTFGSGTRLTVV.

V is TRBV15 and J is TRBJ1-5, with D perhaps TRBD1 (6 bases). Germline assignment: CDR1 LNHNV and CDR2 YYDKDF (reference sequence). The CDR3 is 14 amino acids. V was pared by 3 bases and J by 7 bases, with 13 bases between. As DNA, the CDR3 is TGTGCCACCAGCAGGTCCCCAGGGGAACAGCCCCAGCATTTT. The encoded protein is CATSRSPGEQPQHF.

In DNA form, the CDR3 reads TGTGCCAGCAGCTTAGGTGGGACAGGCAACTATGGCTACACCTTC. It is translated as CASSLGGTGNYGYTF. The chain employs TRBV7-2 and TRBJ1-2; TRBD1 agrees at 8 bases. Per the germline V gene, CDR1 is SGHTA and CDR2 is FQGNSA. The CDR3 loop spans 15 amino acids. The V segment lost 1 base and the J segment 2 bases; nucleotides outside the gene matches: 3.

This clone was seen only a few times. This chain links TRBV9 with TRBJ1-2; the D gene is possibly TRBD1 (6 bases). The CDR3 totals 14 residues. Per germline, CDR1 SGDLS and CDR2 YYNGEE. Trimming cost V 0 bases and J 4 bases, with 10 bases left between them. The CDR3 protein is CASSVGQEFYGYTF. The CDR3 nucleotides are TGTGCCAGCAGCGTAGGACAGGAATTCTATGGCTACACCTTC.

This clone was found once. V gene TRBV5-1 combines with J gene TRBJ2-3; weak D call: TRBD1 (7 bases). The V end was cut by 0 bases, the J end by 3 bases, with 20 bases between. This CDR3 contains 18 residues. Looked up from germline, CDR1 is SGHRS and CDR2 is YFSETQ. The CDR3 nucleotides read TGCGCCAGCAGCTTGGGGGCTATAGGGGGCGCGGGGACAGATACGCAGTATTTT. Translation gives CASSLGAIGGAGTDTQYF.

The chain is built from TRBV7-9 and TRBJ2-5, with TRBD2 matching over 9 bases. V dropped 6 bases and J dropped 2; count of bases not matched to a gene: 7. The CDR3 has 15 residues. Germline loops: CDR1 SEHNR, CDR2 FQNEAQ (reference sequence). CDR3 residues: CASSPSGTLQETQYF. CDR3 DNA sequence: TGTGCCAGCAGTCCTAGCGGGACTCTTCAAGAGACCCAGTACTTC.

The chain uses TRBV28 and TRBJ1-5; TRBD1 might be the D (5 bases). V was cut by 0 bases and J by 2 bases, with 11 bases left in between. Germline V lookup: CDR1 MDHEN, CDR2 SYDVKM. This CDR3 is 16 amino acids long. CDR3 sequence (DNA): TGTGCCAGCAGTTTATGGCGCTTAGGGGGCAATCAGCCCCAGCATTTT. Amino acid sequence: CASSLWRLGGNQPQHF. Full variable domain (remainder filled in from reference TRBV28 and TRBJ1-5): DVKVTQSSRYLVKRTGEKVFLECVQDMDHENMFWYRQDPGLGLRLIYFSYDVKMKEKGDIPEGYSVSREKKERFSLILESASTNQTSMYLCASSLWRLGGNQPQHFGDGTRLSIL.

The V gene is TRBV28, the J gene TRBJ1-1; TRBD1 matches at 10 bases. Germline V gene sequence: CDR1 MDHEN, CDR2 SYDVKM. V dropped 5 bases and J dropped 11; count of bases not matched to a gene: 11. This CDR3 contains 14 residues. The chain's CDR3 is CASSTAGTGETAFF. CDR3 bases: TGTGCCAGCAGTACAGCCGGGACAGGGGAGACGGCTTTCTTT. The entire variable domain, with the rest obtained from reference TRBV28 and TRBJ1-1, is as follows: DVKVTQSSRYLVKRTGEKVFLECVQDMDHENMFWYRQDPGLGLRLIYFSYDVKMKEKGDIPEGYSVSREKKERFSLILESASTNQTSMYLCASSTAGTGETAFFGQGTRLTVV.

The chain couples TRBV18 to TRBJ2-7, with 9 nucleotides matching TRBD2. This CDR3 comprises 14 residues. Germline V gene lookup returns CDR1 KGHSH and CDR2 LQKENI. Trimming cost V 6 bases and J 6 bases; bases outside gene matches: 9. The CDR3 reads CASSLIAGESEQYF. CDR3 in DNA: TGTGCCAGCTCCCTTATAGCGGGAGAGAGCGAGCAGTACTTC. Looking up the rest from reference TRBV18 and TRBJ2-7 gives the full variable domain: NAGVMQNPRHLVRRRGQEARLRCSPMKGHSHVYWYRQLPEEGLKFMVYLQKENIIDESGMPKERFSAEFPKEGPSILRIQQVVRGDSAAYFCASSLIAGESEQYFGPGTRLTVT.

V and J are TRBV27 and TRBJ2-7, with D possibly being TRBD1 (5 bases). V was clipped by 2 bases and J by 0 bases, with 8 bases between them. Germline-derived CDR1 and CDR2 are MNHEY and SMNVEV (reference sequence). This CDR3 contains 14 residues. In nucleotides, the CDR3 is TGTGCCAGCAGTTTAACCAGGGCCTCCTACGAGCAGTACTTC. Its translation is CASSLTRASYEQYF.

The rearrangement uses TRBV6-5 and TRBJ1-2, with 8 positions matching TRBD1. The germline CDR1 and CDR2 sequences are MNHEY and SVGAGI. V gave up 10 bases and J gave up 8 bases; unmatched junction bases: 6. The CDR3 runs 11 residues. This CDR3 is CATGQGGGYTF. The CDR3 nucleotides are TGTGCCACCGGACAGGGAGGGGGCTACACCTTC.

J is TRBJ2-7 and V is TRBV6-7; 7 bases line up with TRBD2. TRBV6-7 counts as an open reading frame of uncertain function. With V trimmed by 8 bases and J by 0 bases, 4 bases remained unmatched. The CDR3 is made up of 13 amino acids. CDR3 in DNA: TGTGCCAGCCATAGGGACTACTCCTACGAGCAGTACTTC. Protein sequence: CASHRDYSYEQYF.

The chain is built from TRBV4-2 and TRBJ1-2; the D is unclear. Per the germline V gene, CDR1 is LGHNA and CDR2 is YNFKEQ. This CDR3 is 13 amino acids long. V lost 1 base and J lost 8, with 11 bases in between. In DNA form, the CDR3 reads TGTGCCAGCAGCCAAGGACCGGGCGGCGGCTACACCTTC. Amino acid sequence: CASSQGPGGGYTF.

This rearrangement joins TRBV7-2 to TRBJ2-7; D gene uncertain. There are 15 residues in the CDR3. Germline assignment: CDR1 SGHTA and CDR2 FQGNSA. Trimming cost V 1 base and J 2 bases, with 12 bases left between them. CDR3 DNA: TGTGCCAGCAGCTTAGGGCTAGGGCAGCCCTACGAGCAGTACTTC. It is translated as CASSLGLGQPYEQYF.

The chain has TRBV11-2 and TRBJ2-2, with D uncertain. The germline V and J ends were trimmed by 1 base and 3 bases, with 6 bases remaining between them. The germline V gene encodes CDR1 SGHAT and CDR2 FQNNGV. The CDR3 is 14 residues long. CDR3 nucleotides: TGTGCCAGCAGCTTAGGAGGAGACACCGGGGAGCTGTTTTTT. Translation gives CASSLGGDTGELFF.

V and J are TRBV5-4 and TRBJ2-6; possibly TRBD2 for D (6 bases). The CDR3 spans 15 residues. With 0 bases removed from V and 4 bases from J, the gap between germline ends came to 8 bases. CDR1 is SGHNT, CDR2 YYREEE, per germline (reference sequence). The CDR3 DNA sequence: TGTGCCAGCAGCTTGGGGGCGGGAGGGGCCAACGTCCTGACTTTC. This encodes CASSLGAGGANVLTF.

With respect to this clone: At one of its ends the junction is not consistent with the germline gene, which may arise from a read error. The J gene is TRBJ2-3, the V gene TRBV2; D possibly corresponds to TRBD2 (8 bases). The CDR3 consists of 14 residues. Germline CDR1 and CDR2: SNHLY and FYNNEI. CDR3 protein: CASREGTAGVTQYF. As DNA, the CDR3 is TGTGCCAGCAGGGAAGGGACAGCGGGAGTAACGCAGTATTTT.

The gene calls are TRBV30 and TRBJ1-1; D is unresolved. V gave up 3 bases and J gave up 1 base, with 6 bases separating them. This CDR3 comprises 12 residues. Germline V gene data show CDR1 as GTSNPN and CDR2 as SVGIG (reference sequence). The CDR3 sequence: CAWSAENTEAFF. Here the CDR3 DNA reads TGTGCCTGGAGCGCAGAGAACACTGAAGCTTTCTTT.

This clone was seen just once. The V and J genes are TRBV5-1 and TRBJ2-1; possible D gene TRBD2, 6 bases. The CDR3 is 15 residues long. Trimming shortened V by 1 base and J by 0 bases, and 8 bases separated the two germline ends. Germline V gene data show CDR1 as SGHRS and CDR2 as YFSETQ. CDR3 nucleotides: TGCGCCAGCAGCTTGATCGGGAGCTCCTACAATGAGCAGTTCTTC. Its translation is CASSLIGSSYNEQFF.

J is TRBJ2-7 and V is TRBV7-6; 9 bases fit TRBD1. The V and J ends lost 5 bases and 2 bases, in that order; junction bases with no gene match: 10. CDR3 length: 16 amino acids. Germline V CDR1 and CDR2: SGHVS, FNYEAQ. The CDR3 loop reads CASSPLEDRGPYEQYF. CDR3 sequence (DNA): TGTGCCAGCAGCCCCCTCGAGGACAGGGGCCCCTACGAGCAGTACTTC.

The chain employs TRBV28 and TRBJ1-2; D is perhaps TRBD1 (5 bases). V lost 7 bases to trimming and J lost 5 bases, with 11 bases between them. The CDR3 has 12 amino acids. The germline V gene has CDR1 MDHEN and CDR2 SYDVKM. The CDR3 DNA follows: TGTGCCAGCAAATGGGGGGAGTATGGCTACACCTTC. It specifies CASKWGEYGYTF.

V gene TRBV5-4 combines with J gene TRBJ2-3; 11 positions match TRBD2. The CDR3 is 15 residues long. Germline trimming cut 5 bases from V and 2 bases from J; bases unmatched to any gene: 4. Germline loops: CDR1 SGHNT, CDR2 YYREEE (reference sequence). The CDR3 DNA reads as TGTGCCAGCAGAAAGACTAGCGGGACCACAGATACGCAGTATTTT. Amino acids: CASRKTSGTTDTQYF.

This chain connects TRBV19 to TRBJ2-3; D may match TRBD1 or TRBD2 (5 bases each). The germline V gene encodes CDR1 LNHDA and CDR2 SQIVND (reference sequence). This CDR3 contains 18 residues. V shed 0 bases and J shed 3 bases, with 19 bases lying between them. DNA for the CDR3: TGTGCCAGTAGTATAGAAGAGGGGAGCCCCCTAAGAACAGATACGCAGTATTTT. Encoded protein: CASSIEEGSPLRTDTQYF.